The 20 T cell receptor beta chains below all came from one sample that was sequenced in a study of blood T cell repertoires in COVID-19. Clones were sequenced by immunoSEQ multiplex PCR, and TCRdb holds only the in-frame ones, with some missing. Of tens of thousands of clones in the sample, roughly 84% are singletons; the top ten hold roughly 15%. The sequencing input was peripheral blood. The source of these receptors is a woman in her seventies with acute or convalescent COVID-19.

The rearrangement links TRBV7-9 to TRBJ2-5; 8 bases agree with TRBD2. The CDR3 totals 12 residues. The germline gives CDR1 SEHNR, CDR2 FQNEAQ (reference sequence). V lost 5 bases, J lost 11 bases, and 7 bases stayed unmatched. CDR3 nucleotide sequence: TGTGCCAGCAGCCGCGCCAGCGGGGGACAGTACTTC. Translated: CASSRASGGQYF.

CDR3 loop: CASKTRGGAGNTGELFF. For the CDR3, the DNA is TGTGCCAGCAAAACCAGAGGAGGGGCGGGGAACACCGGGGAGCTGTTTTTT. The chain recombines TRBV5-4 with TRBJ2-2, with a weak D call TRBD2 (6 bases). Germline assignment: CDR1 SGHNT and CDR2 YYREEE (reference sequence). V was shortened by 6 bases and J by 1 base, with 19 bases between the two germline ends. The CDR3 is made up of 17 amino acids.

The V gene is TRBV4-1, the J gene TRBJ1-3; D is undetermined. Germline assignment: CDR1 MGHRA and CDR2 YSYEKL. This CDR3 spans 13 amino acids. Trimming removed 4 bases at V and 1 base at J, with 5 bases between. The CDR3 bases are TGCGCCAGCAGCCTCGTGTCTGGAAACACCATATATTTT. Amino acid sequence: CASSLVSGNTIYF.

Written as DNA, the CDR3 is TGTGCCAGCAGCTTGGCGCGGGAGAATCAGCCCCAGCATTTT. The encoded protein is CASSLARENQPQHF. The chain uses TRBV5-6 and TRBJ1-5; D not certain. The germline CDR1 and CDR2 sequences are SGHDT and YYEEEE. V shed 0 bases and J shed 4 bases, with 8 bases lying between them. The CDR3 loop spans 14 amino acids.

The chain uses TRBV30 and TRBJ1-5; no definite D call. The CDR3 has 13 amino acids. Trimming stripped 0 bases from V and 9 bases from J, with 12 bases between. CDR1 is GTSNPN and CDR2 is SVGIG in the germline V gene (reference sequence). The CDR3 is CAWSVDGRGPQHF. For the CDR3, the DNA is TGTGCCTGGAGTGTAGACGGAAGAGGGCCCCAGCATTTT. Combining the CDR3 with reference TRBV30 and TRBJ1-5 gives the whole variable domain SQTIHQWPATLVQPVGSPLSLECTVEGTSNPNLYWYRQAAGRGLQLLFYSVGIGQISSEVPQNLSASRPQDRQFILSSKKLLLSDSGFYLCAWSVDGRGPQHFGDGTRLSIL.

The chain links TRBV5-5 to TRBJ1-2; perhaps TRBD1 as D (5 bases). Looked up from germline, CDR1 is SGHKS and CDR2 is YYEKEE (reference sequence). Trimming cost V 2 bases and J 6 bases, with 20 bases left between them. This CDR3 region has 16 residues. The CDR3 reads CASSFLASGQGDGYTF. CDR3 sequence (DNA): TGTGCCAGCAGCTTCTTGGCGTCGGGTCAGGGTGATGGCTACACCTTC.

This clone was seen once. The chain joins TRBV30 to TRBJ2-3, with D perhaps matching TRBD1 (6 bases). Germline V gene data show CDR1 as GTSNPN and CDR2 as SVGIG (reference sequence). The CDR3 loop spans 15 amino acids. V gave up 7 bases and J gave up 5 bases, with 22 bases separating them. CDR3 loop: CALDLWDTTIDTQYF. The CDR3 nucleotides are TGTGCCTTGGACCTTTGGGACACGACCATAGATACGCAGTATTTT.

The V and J genes are TRBV11-1 and TRBJ2-5; TRBD2 is a possible D gene (5 bases). This CDR3 comprises 15 residues. The V end was cut by 3 bases, the J end by 7 bases, with 18 bases between. The V gene's germline CDR1 is SGHAT and CDR2 FQDESV (reference sequence). CDR3 sequence reads: CASSLTLDPRGTQYF. In DNA form, the CDR3 reads TGTGCCAGCAGCTTGACCTTGGACCCCCGGGGGACCCAGTACTTC. Full variable domain (outside the CDR3, taken from reference TRBV11-1 and TRBJ2-5): EAEVAQSPRYKITEKSQAVAFWCDPISGHATLYWYRQILGQGPELLVQFQDESVVDDSQLPKDRFSAERLKGVDSTLKIQPAELGDSAMYLCASSLTLDPRGTQYFGPGTRLLVL.

The chain employs TRBV5-6 and TRBJ1-1, with D unresolved. V lost 2 bases and J 1 base, leaving 6 bases between the germline ends. The CDR3 has 13 amino acids. Germline V gene data show CDR1 as SGHDT and CDR2 as YYEEEE. Here the CDR3 DNA reads TGTGCCAGCAGCTTCGAACAGAACACTGAAGCTTTCTTT. Its protein product is CASSFEQNTEAFF. The variable domain in full, completed from reference TRBV5-6 and TRBJ1-1, reads DAGVTQSPTHLIKTRGQQVTLRCSPKSGHDTVSWYQQALGQGPQFIFQYYEEEERQRGNFPDRFSGHQFPNYSSELNVNALLLGDSALYLCASSFEQNTEAFFGQGTRLTVV.

The CDR3 loop is CASRVRGVNTEAFF. In DNA form, the CDR3 reads TGTGCCAGCAGAGTCAGGGGTGTGAACACTGAAGCTTTCTTT. The rearrangement joins TRBV11-1 to TRBJ1-1, with a tentative D call TRBD1 (6 bases). Germline V lookup: CDR1 SGHAT, CDR2 FQDESV (reference sequence). CDR3 size: 14 residues. Deletions cut 6 bases from V and 0 bases from J, with 11 bases between.

The chain has TRBV15 and TRBJ2-2, with D maybe TRBD2 (5 bases). The CDR3 has 15 residues. The germline V and J ends were trimmed by 4 bases and 2 bases, with 11 bases remaining between them. Germline CDR1 reads LNHNV; CDR2 reads YYDKDF (reference sequence). CDR3 residues: CATSTGRENTGELFF. The DNA of the CDR3 is TGTGCCACCAGCACCGGACGGGAAAACACCGGGGAGCTGTTTTTT.

This sequence joins TRBV19 and TRBJ1-4; D is possibly TRBD1 (5 bases). CDR3 length: 15 amino acids. V was shortened by 6 bases and J by 3 bases, with 14 bases between the two germline ends. Germline CDR1 is LNHDA and CDR2 is SQIVND (reference sequence). The CDR3 DNA reads TGTGCCAGTAGAACCGGGGGAATAGCTAATGAAAAACTGTTTTTT. It is translated as CASRTGGIANEKLFF.

The rearrangement joins TRBV6-5 to TRBJ1-2; a weak D match, TRBD1 (5 bases). The V and J ends lost 0 bases and 0 bases respectively, with 8 bases between them. The CDR3 runs to 15 residues. Germline values: CDR1 MNHEY, CDR2 SVGAGI. The CDR3 loop reads CASSYSSGTNYGYTF. Written as DNA, the CDR3 is TGTGCCAGCAGTTACTCATCAGGGACTAACTATGGCTACACCTTC.

The chain has TRBV2 and TRBJ1-4, with 8 bases fitting TRBD1. V lost 6 bases to trimming and J lost 8 bases; unmatched junction nucleotides: 8. CDR1 and CDR2 (germline): SNHLY, FYNNEI. The CDR3 runs 14 residues. The CDR3 DNA reads TGTGCCAGCAGCCTGACAGGGGTTGCGGAAAAACTGTTTTTT. It is translated as CASSLTGVAEKLFF.

A remark on this clone: In the same sample, other DNA sequences code for this CDR3. This chain uses TRBV5-1 with TRBJ1-2; TRBD1 matches 7 bases. The CDR3 loop spans 14 amino acids. Germline V gives CDR1 SGHRS, CDR2 YFSETQ. Trimming at V came to 5 bases and at J to 2 bases, leaving 6 bases not matched to a gene. CDR3 in DNA: TGCGCCAGCAGTTCGACGACAGGGAACTATGGCTACACCTTC. Its translation: CASSSTTGNYGYTF.

This chain uses TRBV4-1 with TRBJ2-5; 9 bases line up with TRBD1. With 3 bases clipped from V and 5 bases from J, the junction kept 10 bases outside the gene matches. Germline lookup yields CDR1 MGHRA and CDR2 YSYEKL. The CDR3 covers 16 residues. CDR3 in amino acids: CASSQDPTGGAETQYF. CDR3 in DNA: TGCGCCAGCAGCCAGGACCCGACAGGGGGGGCGGAGACCCAGTACTTC.

The J gene is TRBJ1-3, the V gene TRBV19, with D possibly matching TRBD1 (6 bases). The CDR3 loop spans 16 amino acids. V was cut by 5 bases and J by 0 bases, with 14 bases left in between. Germline values: CDR1 LNHDA, CDR2 SQIVND (reference sequence). The CDR3 bases are TGTGCCAGTAGTGGAGAGACAGGCAACTCTGGAAACACCATATATTTT. Translating it yields CASSGETGNSGNTIYF. Full variable domain (outside the CDR3, taken from reference TRBV19 and TRBJ1-3): DGGITQSPKYLFRKEGQNVTLSCEQNLNHDAMYWYRQDPGQGLRLIYYSQIVNDFQKGDIAEGYSVSREKKESFPLTVTSAQKNPTAFYLCASSGETGNSGNTIYFGEGSWLTVV.

J is TRBJ2-7 and V is TRBV6-6, with a possible D match to TRBD1 (5 bases). From germline, CDR1 is MNHNY and CDR2 SVGAGI (reference sequence). V lost 4 bases and J lost 1, with 11 bases in between. The CDR3 is 14 residues long. CDR3 residues: CASSSKGKSYEQYV. The CDR3, as DNA: TGTGCCAGCAGTTCAAAGGGGAAATCCTACGAGCAGTACGTC.

This clone has just one count. The chain uses TRBV14 and TRBJ1-5; no clear D gene. Deletions cut 1 base from V and 0 bases from J, with 4 bases between. Germline-derived CDR1 and CDR2 are SGHDN and FVKESK. The CDR3 has 14 residues. Here the CDR3 DNA reads TGTGCCAGCAGCCAAGCTTTTAGCAATCAGCCCCAGCATTTT. Amino acids: CASSQAFSNQPQHF.

The J gene is TRBJ2-3, the V gene TRBV3-1 (or the pseudogene TRBV3-2), with TRBD2 as a possible D gene (6 bases). V lost 0 bases and J 4 bases, leaving 14 bases between the germline ends. Germline V lookup: CDR1 LGHDT, CDR2 YNNKEL (reference sequence). This CDR3 spans 16 amino acids. CDR3 nucleotide sequence: TGTGCCAGCAGCCAAGATATCAAGGCGGGGCCAGATACGCAGTATTTT. The encoded protein is CASSQDIKAGPDTQYF.